This is a list of T cell receptor beta chains from one sample in a study of T cells in Graves' hyperthyroidism and ophthalmopathy. MiXCR, applied by TCRdb to the multiplex PCR reads, yields one record per CDR3 protein. The sample has approximately 360,000 distinct CDR3 sequences; roughly 25% are singletons. Sequencing was done on a sample of blood. All receptors derive from a man over 45 with Graves' hyperthyroidism. Each CDR3 is given with its conserved first and last residue. D genes are given only for firm matches. Clone size appears in some rows only: once, few, many, or a class for an expanded clone.

d_gene,abundance,j_gene,v_gene,CDR3nt,CDR3aa
NA,NA,TRBJ2-3,TRBV24-1,TGTGCCACCAGTGATGGCAGAACCACAGATACGCAGTATTTT,CATSDGRTTDTQYF
TRBD1,NA,TRBJ1-3,TRBV28,TGTGCCAGCAGTTCCCGACAGGGAAGTAGCCGAAACACCATATATTTT,CASSSRQGSSRNTIYF
TRBD1,few,TRBJ1-1,TRBV6-1,TGTGCCAGCAGATTTACAGGGGGGACTGAAGCTTTCTTT,CASRFTGGTEAFF
NA,NA,TRBJ2-7,TRBV2,TGTGCCAGCAAATTGACCGAATCCTACGAGCAGTACTTC,CASKLTESYEQYF
NA,few,TRBJ2-3,TRBV27,TGTGCCAGCAGTATAGGGTTCGGGCGTGATACGCAGTATTTT,CASSIGFGRDTQYF
NA,few,TRBJ2-2,TRBV27,TGTGCCAGCAGTTTATTGGGGGAGAGAGCCGGGGAGCTGTTTTTT,CASSLLGERAGELFF
NA,few,TRBJ2-7,TRBV19,TGTGCCAGTAGTATCGTGACAGGCTACGAGCAGTACTTC,CASSIVTGYEQYF
NA,NA,TRBJ1-2,TRBV20-1,TGCAGTGCTGGAGATCTGGGCTCCGGCTATGGCTACACCTTC,CSAGDLGSGYGYTF
NA,NA,TRBJ1-6,TRBV20-1,TGCAGTGGCAGGGACCTTGATTCACCCCTCCACTTT,CSGRDLDSPLHF
NA,few,TRBJ1-1,TRBV10-2,TGCGCCAGCAGTGAGGACAGGATGAACACTGAAGCTTTCTTT,CASSEDRMNTEAFF
NA,NA,TRBJ2-5,TRBV30,TGTGCCTGGAAATCTAGCGCGGAGACCCAGTACTTC,CAWKSSAETQYF
NA,NA,TRBJ2-4,TRBV12-3/TRBV12-4,TGTGCCAGCAGTTTACCCGACTGGGTGGCCAAAAACATTCAGTACTTC,CASSLPDWVAKNIQYF
NA,many,TRBJ2-5,TRBV12-3/TRBV12-4,TGTGCCAGCAGGAACAGTGGGACCCAGTACTTC,CASRNSGTQYF
NA,few,TRBJ2-1,TRBV7-2,TGTGCCAGCCGCGATTGGAGGGTGGGCAATGAGCAGTTCTTC,CASRDWRVGNEQFF
NA,few,TRBJ2-2,TRBV29-1,TGCAGCGTCACCCCAGGCACCGGGGAGCTGTTTTTT,CSVTPGTGELFF
TRBD2,NA,TRBJ2-2,TRBV20-1,TGCAGTGCTAGACCACTAGCGGGAGCCGGGGAGCTGTTTTTT,CSARPLAGAGELFF
TRBD1,NA,TRBJ2-2,TRBV9,TGTGCCAGCAGCCTCCAACGGACAGGGGGCTTTGGCACCGGGGAGCTGTTTTTT,CASSLQRTGGFGTGELFF
TRBD2,NA,TRBJ2-7,TRBV7-8,TGCGCCAGCAGCCAAGAACTAGCGGGAGACGAGCAGTACTTC,CASSQELAGDEQYF
NA,many,TRBJ2-7,TRBV20-1,TGCAGTGCCCGTATAGGGGGGATGTACGAGCAGTACTTC,CSARIGGMYEQYF
TRBD2,few,TRBJ2-3,TRBV5-1,TGCGCCAGCGCGGGGGTAGCGGGAGTATCAGATACGCAGTATTTT,CASAGVAGVSDTQYF
NA,NA,TRBJ2-7,TRBV30,TGTGCCTGGAGCGGTGGTAATCCCTACGAGCAGTACTTC,CAWSGGNPYEQYF
TRBD1,NA,TRBJ1-4,TRBV3-1,TGTGCCAGCAGCCCCCGACAGGGCTTTACAAGGAATGAAAAACTGTTTTTT,CASSPRQGFTRNEKLFF
NA,few,TRBJ2-1,TRBV12-3/TRBV12-4,TGTGCCAGCAGTTTTGGGAACCCCGGTGAGCAGTTCTTC,CASSFGNPGEQFF
TRBD1,few,TRBJ1-3,TRBV12-5,TGTGCTAGTGGTTTGGTAGGACAGGTCGGAAACACCATATATTTT,CASGLVGQVGNTIYF
TRBD2,many,TRBJ2-7,TRBV28,TGTGCCAGCAGTGCACTAGCGGGAGGTGCCTACGAGCAGTACTTC,CASSALAGGAYEQYF
NA,many,TRBJ2-1,TRBV12-3/TRBV12-4,TGTGCCAGCAGCTTGGGCGGAGTGGGTGAGCAGTTCTTC,CASSLGGVGEQFF
NA,NA,TRBJ2-3,TRBV11-2,TGTGCCAGCAGTCCGGACGGTCCCACAGATACGCAGTATTTT,CASSPDGPTDTQYF
NA,NA,TRBJ2-1,TRBV30,TGTGCCTGGAGTGTACGGCGGGACTCCTACAATGAGCAGTTCTTC,CAWSVRRDSYNEQFF
NA,few,TRBJ1-2,TRBV6-1,TGTGCCAGCACACAGGGAAGTTTCGGTGGCTACACCTTC,CASTQGSFGGYTF
NA,NA,TRBJ2-2,TRBV6-1,TGTGCCAGCAGTGTGTCGGGTCGGACCGGGGAGCTGTTTTTT,CASSVSGRTGELFF
NA,many,TRBJ2-1,TRBV2,TGTGCCAGCAGTGTCCATAATGAGCAGTTCTTC,CASSVHNEQFF
NA,NA,TRBJ2-5,TRBV10-2,TGCGCCAGCAGTGAAGGGGAAACCCAGTGCTTC,CASSEGETQCF
NA,few,TRBJ2-5,TRBV7-2,TGTGCCAGCTCCACCGGGGTGACCCAGTACTTC,CASSTGVTQYF
NA,NA,TRBJ2-1,TRBV28,TGTGCCAGCAGTCCCCGAGGGGAAAATAGGCCGCAGTTCTTC,CASSPRGENRPQFF
NA,many,TRBJ2-1,TRBV3-1,TGTGCCAGCAGCCGCGGGCGAAGCGTTGAGCAGTTCTTC,CASSRGRSVEQFF
TRBD1,NA,TRBJ2-7,TRBV7-9,TGTGCCAGCGGGACAGGGGTCACCTACGAGCAGTACTTC,CASGTGVTYEQYF
TRBD1,NA,TRBJ2-5,TRBV12-3/TRBV12-4,TGTGCCAGCAGTATAGGACAGGATGGGTCGGGGACCCAGTACTTC,CASSIGQDGSGTQYF